These T cell receptor beta chains were read from a single sample in a study of post-analysis software for immune sequencing data. TCRdb passed the PCR reads through MiXCR, listing each CDR3 protein once. The data contain roughly 540,000 distinct CDR3 sequences, roughly 34% of them singletons. Sequencing input: blood. The origin of the receptors is a girl aged 2-17 years with multiple sclerosis. Both conserved end residues are part of each CDR3. The order of the fields is J gene, V gene, D gene, clone size, CDR3 protein, CDR3 DNA. A D gene is named only where the DNA matches it firmly. Rows may omit the clone size; those that give it use once, few, many or a size class.

J: TRBJ2-5; V: TRBV7-2; D: TRBD1; size: -; CDR3: CASSLGTGVWETQYF; DNA: TGTGCCAGCAGCTTAGGGACAGGGGTCTGGGAGACCCAGTACTTC
J: TRBJ1-1; V: TRBV5-1; D: TRBD1; size: -; CDR3: CASRGQGARTEAFF; DNA: TGCGCCAGCAGGGGACAGGGGGCGAGGACTGAAGCTTTCTTT
J: TRBJ1-4; V: TRBV10-3; D: -; size: -; CDR3: CAISDQRSATNEKLFF; DNA: TGTGCCATCAGTGATCAGAGGTCTGCAACTAATGAAAAACTGTTTTTT
J: TRBJ2-1; V: TRBV20-1; D: TRBD2; size: few; CDR3: CSATPWRGDGYNEQFF; DNA: TGCAGTGCTACCCCTTGGCGGGGGGATGGCTACAATGAGCAGTTCTTC
J: TRBJ1-2; V: TRBV29-1; D: TRBD1; size: -; CDR3: CSVTLQGAPGYGYTF; DNA: TGCAGCGTAACTCTACAGGGGGCGCCCGGATATGGCTACACCTTC
J: TRBJ2-1; V: TRBV3-1; D: TRBD2; size: -; CDR3: CASSQLTSGGYNEQFF; DNA: TGTGCCAGCAGCCAACTAACTAGCGGGGGGTACAATGAGCAGTTCTTC
J: TRBJ1-4; V: TRBV12-3/TRBV12-4; D: -; size: -; CDR3: CASSSPALKLFF; DNA: TGTGCCAGCAGTTCCCCTGCCCTAAAACTGTTTTTT
J: TRBJ1-1; V: TRBV5-1; D: -; size: few; CDR3: CASSSDSDTEAFF; DNA: TGCGCCAGCAGCTCCGACAGTGACACTGAAGCTTTCTTT
J: TRBJ2-5; V: TRBV20-1; D: -; size: -; CDR3: CSAREWEGTETQYF; DNA: TGCAGTGCTAGAGAGTGGGAAGGGACAGAGACCCAGTACTTC
J: TRBJ2-7; V: TRBV3-1; D: -; size: -; CDR3: CASSPGEQYF; DNA: TGTGCCAGCAGCCCGGGAGAGCAGTACTTC
J: TRBJ2-2; V: TRBV9; D: TRBD1; size: once; CDR3: CASTPWGQGILNTGELFF; DNA: TGTGCCAGCACCCCTTGGGGACAGGGAATCTTGAACACCGGGGAGCTGTTTTTT
J: TRBJ2-1; V: TRBV20-1; D: TRBD2; size: -; CDR3: CSARSPGGGAYNEQFF; DNA: TGCAGTGCTAGATCGCCGGGGGGGGGCGCCTACAATGAGCAGTTCTTC
J: TRBJ2-7; V: TRBV6-2/TRBV6-3; D: TRBD2; size: -; CDR3: CASSPDLAGDPGVEIQYF; DNA: TGTGCCAGCAGTCCCGACCTAGCGGGGGATCCTGGAGTGGAGATCCAGTACTTC
J: TRBJ2-7; V: TRBV7-2; D: TRBD2; size: few; CDR3: CASSRSRDYYEQYF; DNA: TGTGCCAGCAGCCGGTCCCGGGACTACTACGAGCAGTACTTC
J: TRBJ1-2; V: TRBV29-1; D: -; size: few; CDR3: CSAQWTTGTMGYTF; DNA: TGCAGCGCGCAATGGACTACCGGGACAATGGGCTACACCTTC
J: TRBJ1-2; V: TRBV6-5; D: -; size: few; CDR3: CASGIDPGYGYTF; DNA: TGTGCATCAGGCATCGATCCGGGCTATGGCTACACCTTC
J: TRBJ2-3; V: TRBV6-5; D: -; size: -; CDR3: CASSYSWATTDTQYF; DNA: TGTGCCAGCAGTTACTCTTGGGCAACCACAGATACGCAGTATTTT
J: TRBJ2-7; V: TRBV29-1; D: -; size: -; CDR3: CSVEGEGGYEQYF; DNA: TGCAGCGTTGAAGGTGAGGGGGGCTACGAGCAGTACTTC
J: TRBJ1-2; V: TRBV29-1; D: TRBD1; size: -; CDR3: CSVESDRGPGYGYTF; DNA: TGCAGCGTTGAATCGGACAGGGGGCCTGGCTATGGCTACACCTTC
J: TRBJ1-2; V: TRBV29-1; D: TRBD1; size: few; CDR3: CSVTGTVTYGYTF; DNA: TGCAGCGTCACCGGGACAGTGACCTATGGCTACACCTTC
J: TRBJ2-4; V: TRBV25-1; D: -; size: few; CDR3: CASSAGTNGNIQYF; DNA: TGTGCCAGCAGTGCGGGGACAAACGGAAACATTCAGTACTTC
J: TRBJ2-5; V: TRBV6-5; D: -; size: many; CDR3: CASTGDGQETQYF; DNA: TGTGCCAGCACCGGGGACGGACAAGAGACCCAGTACTTC
J: TRBJ1-5; V: TRBV20-1; D: -; size: few; CDR3: CSARDIGELNQPQHF; DNA: TGCAGCGCTAGGGATATCGGGGAGCTCAATCAGCCCCAGCATTTT
J: TRBJ2-1; V: TRBV5-1; D: -; size: -; CDR3: CASSLAGPHEQFF; DNA: TGCGCCAGCAGCTTGGCCGGCCCCCATGAGCAGTTCTTC
J: TRBJ2-5; V: TRBV20-1; D: TRBD1; size: few; CDR3: CSAHVTGMVTQYF; DNA: TGCAGTGCTCACGTGACAGGGATGGTGACCCAGTACTTC
J: TRBJ2-1; V: TRBV7-6; D: TRBD1; size: few; CDR3: CASSSGQGALDEQFF; DNA: TGTGCCAGCAGCTCCGGACAGGGGGCGTTGGATGAGCAGTTCTTC
J: TRBJ2-2; V: TRBV12-3/TRBV12-4; D: TRBD1; size: few; CDR3: CASSFDRGRSNGELFF; DNA: TGTGCCAGCAGTTTCGACAGGGGGAGAAGCAACGGGGAGCTGTTTTTT
J: TRBJ2-1; V: TRBV29-1; D: -; size: few; CDR3: CSGGVPSSYNEQFF; DNA: TGCAGCGGGGGGGTGCCGAGCTCCTACAATGAGCAGTTCTTC
J: TRBJ2-1; V: TRBV12-3/TRBV12-4; D: -; size: few; CDR3: CASSLADFNEQFF; DNA: TGTGCCAGCAGTTTAGCCGACTTTAATGAGCAGTTCTTC
J: TRBJ1-4; V: TRBV2; D: -; size: few; CDR3: CASTPAGYEKLFF; DNA: TGTGCCAGCACCCCCGCAGGGTATGAAAAACTGTTTTTT
J: TRBJ2-7; V: TRBV20-1; D: -; size: many; CDR3: CSARGSNGYEQYF; DNA: TGCAGTGCTAGAGGGTCCAACGGGTACGAGCAGTACTTC
J: TRBJ1-5; V: TRBV15; D: -; size: -; CDR3: CATSRDMGNQPQHF; DNA: TGTGCCACCAGCAGAGACATGGGCAATCAGCCCCAGCATTTT
J: TRBJ1-5; V: TRBV7-2; D: -; size: -; CDR3: CASSVLDSNSNQPQHF; DNA: TGTGCCAGCAGCGTACTCGACAGTAATAGCAATCAGCCCCAGCATTTT
J: TRBJ2-1; V: TRBV18; D: -; size: once; CDR3: CASSHSSSGRGNYNEQFF; DNA: TGTGCCAGCTCACACTCGAGTTCGGGGCGGGGAAACTACAATGAGCAGTTCTTC
J: TRBJ1-5; V: TRBV10-3; D: -; size: -; CDR3: CAISDEGREEQPQHF; DNA: TGTGCCATCAGTGATGAAGGGAGGGAAGAACAGCCCCAGCATTTT
J: TRBJ2-5; V: TRBV4-2; D: TRBD2; size: -; CDR3: CASSPTPAGGRETQYF; DNA: TGTGCCAGCAGCCCAACCCCGGCGGGGGGGCGAGAGACCCAGTACTTC
J: TRBJ2-5; V: TRBV7-9; D: -; size: -; CDR3: CASGPFAQETQYF; DNA: TGTGCCAGCGGCCCATTTGCGCAAGAGACCCAGTACTTC
J: TRBJ2-1; V: TRBV20-1; D: TRBD2; size: -; CDR3: CSASDSGRASGYNEQFF; DNA: TGCAGTGCTAGTGACTCCGGGAGGGCTAGCGGCTACAATGAGCAGTTCTTC
J: TRBJ1-2; V: TRBV7-8; D: -; size: -; CDR3: CASSPTREGLRGYTF; DNA: TGTGCCAGCAGCCCTACCCGGGAGGGTCTGCGGGGCTACACCTTC
J: TRBJ2-7; V: TRBV7-9; D: -; size: -; CDR3: CASSPSADRGSYEQYF; DNA: TGTGCCAGCAGCCCTTCTGCAGACCGGGGGTCCTACGAGCAGTACTTC
J: TRBJ2-5; V: TRBV18; D: -; size: -; CDR3: CASSPPKGTRETQYF; DNA: TGTGCCAGCTCACCACCGAAAGGGACTCGAGAGACCCAGTACTTC
J: TRBJ1-6; V: TRBV7-6; D: -; size: few; CDR3: CASRAGVYNSPLHF; DNA: TGTGCCAGCAGGGCGGGGGTTTATAATTCACCCCTCCACTTT
J: TRBJ1-1; V: TRBV3-1; D: -; size: -; CDR3: CASSQDSPGEAFF; DNA: TGTGCCAGCAGCCAAGATAGCCCCGGTGAAGCTTTCTTT
J: TRBJ2-5; V: TRBV5-1; D: TRBD2; size: -; CDR3: CASSPDGGRAVSQYF; DNA: TGCGCCAGCAGCCCTGACGGCGGGAGAGCGGTGTCCCAGTACTTC